The present TCR beta chain was sequenced within a study of CD4 T cells in relation to SARS-CoV-2 and coronaviruses (dated by TCRdb to the early 2020s). Notes on the research overall: Patient-derived lymphoblastoid cell lines were used to map the HLA restriction of shared crossreactive spike epitopes. Expansion assays from other donors in the study were sequenced with a different, Illumina-based TCR-beta assay. The Adaptive Biotechnologies TCR-sequencing kit was used for samples from three pre-COVID donors and for the naive versus memory experiments, whereas the other data were Illumina-based. The study assessed, at the TCR clonotype level, memory CD4+ T cell crossreactivity between SARS-CoV-2 and common cold coronavirus spike proteins. What the study reported, not specific to this receptor: Small numbers of patients and of tested TCRs were a limitation of the study. No donor contributed both pre-pandemic and post-infection samples, which limited tracing the source of pre-existing responses. Since the crossreactivity analysis centred on spike protein, crossreactivity against other viral proteins was not assessed. Crossreactive clones showed significantly weaker SARS-CoV-2-driven expansion than monoreactive clones, consistent with antigenic imprinting. Naive versus memory sequencing indicated that memory recall responses, rather than primary responses primed during culture, are detected by the assay. Memory CD4+ clonotypes crossrecognizing SARS-CoV-2 and at least one common cold coronavirus spike were found in around three fifths of donors.

About this clone itself: No cognate antigen has been identified for it. Base qualities are missing; no much larger clone stands one base away.

CD4+ T cells from unexposed donors were collected before the COVID-19 pandemic (2011-2018). To separate naive from memory CD4+ T cells, cryopreserved PBMCs first underwent CD4 enrichment and then EasySep naive CD4+ T cell enrichment. The leukapheresis product used for the unexposed donors was purchased from a commercial source. Ficoll-Paque PLUS gradient centrifugation was used to isolate PBMCs from leukapheresis product or whole blood. The PBMCs went either fresh into the expansion assay or into cryopreservation at -140 degrees C. The QIAamp Micro DNA Kit was used to extract genomic DNA from the CD4+ T cells. Uncultured naive and memory CD4+ T cell DNA received deep-resolution immunoSEQ TCR-beta sequencing. The original methods were these. During preprocessing, nonproductive sequences were removed, along with CDR3s that did not begin with C, did not end with F or W, or were shorter than 7 amino acids. Cultured and uncultured naive and memory CD4+ repertoires were searched for previously identified spike- and CEF-reactive CDR3s. CDR3 homology was measured as pairwise Levenshtein distance, computed with the stringdist R package after trimming three terminal residues from each end. Imported from immuneACCESS, the table was reduced by TCRdb to in-frame sequences with V and J called. These copies leave out some clones; in studies compared against another copy, an unresolved V gene accounts for under half, and the cause of the remainder is not known. From that table come the V and J calls and clone size; the DNA was used to work out D and trimming. The sample table holds about 64,000 clones, of which approximately 94% were seen once. The ten largest clones capture 0.12% to 0.15% of the sample.

Specimen: naive CD4+ T cells from PBMCs. Explained via the paper, the cell subset or site label denotes: naive CD4+ T cells isolated by negative enrichment. The sequence derives from a human donor in good health.

The CDR3 has the sequence CASSFPSGQFF. The nucleotide sequence is given as TGTGCCAGCAGTTTCCCGAGTGGGCAGTTCTTC. The sequence links TRBV28 to TRBJ2-1; no D segment can be confidently identified. Taken from cysteine to phenylalanine, the CDR3 has 11 residues. Just CDR3 DNA is preserved here, 33 bases in frame from base 1. The germline V gene encodes CDR1 MDHEN and CDR2 SYDVKM. The V end loses 3 bases and the J end loses 12 bases, and a stretch of 9 bases separates them.